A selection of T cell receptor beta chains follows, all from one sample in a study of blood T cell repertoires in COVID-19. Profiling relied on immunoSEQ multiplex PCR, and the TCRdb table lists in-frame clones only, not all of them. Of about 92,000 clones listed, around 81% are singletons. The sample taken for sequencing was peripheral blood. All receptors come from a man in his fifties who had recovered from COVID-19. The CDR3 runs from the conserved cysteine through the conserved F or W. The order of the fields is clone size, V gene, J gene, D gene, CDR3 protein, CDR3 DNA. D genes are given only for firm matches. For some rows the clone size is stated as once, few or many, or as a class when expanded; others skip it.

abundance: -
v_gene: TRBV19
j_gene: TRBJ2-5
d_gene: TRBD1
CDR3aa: CASSIAGGRKETQYF
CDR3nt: TGTGCCAGTAGTATAGCAGGGGGTCGAAAAGAGACCCAGTACTTC

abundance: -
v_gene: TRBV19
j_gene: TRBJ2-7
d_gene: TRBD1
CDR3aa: CASGLPGTGGEQYF
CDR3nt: TGTGCCAGTGGATTACCCGGGACAGGGGGCGAGCAGTACTTC

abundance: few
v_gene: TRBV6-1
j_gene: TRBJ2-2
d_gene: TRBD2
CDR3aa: CASSGLAGERSGELFF
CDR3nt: TGTGCCAGCAGTGGACTAGCGGGAGAACGGAGCGGGGAGCTGTTTTTT

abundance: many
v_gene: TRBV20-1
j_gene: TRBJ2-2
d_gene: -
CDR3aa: CSASPGVITGELFF
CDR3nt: TGCAGTGCTAGTCCGGGAGTAATCACCGGGGAGCTGTTTTTT

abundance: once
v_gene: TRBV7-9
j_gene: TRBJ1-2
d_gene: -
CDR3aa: CASSLGGKNYGYTF
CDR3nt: TGTGCCAGCAGCTTAGGCGGCAAAAACTATGGCTACACCTTC

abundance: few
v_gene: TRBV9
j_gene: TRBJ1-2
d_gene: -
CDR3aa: CASSPRPAGGNYGYTF
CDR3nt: TGTGCCAGCAGCCCCCGCCCGGCGGGGGGCAACTATGGCTACACCTTC

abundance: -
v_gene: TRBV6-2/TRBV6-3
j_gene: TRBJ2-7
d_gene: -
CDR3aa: CASSYSEGPYEQYF
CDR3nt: TGTGCCAGCAGTTACTCGGAGGGCCCCTACGAGCAGTACTTC

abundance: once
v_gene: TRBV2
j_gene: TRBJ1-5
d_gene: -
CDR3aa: CASRGLDQPQHF
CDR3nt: TGTGCCAGTAGGGGATTGGATCAGCCCCAGCATTTT

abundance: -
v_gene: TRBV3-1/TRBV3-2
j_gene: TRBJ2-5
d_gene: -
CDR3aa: CASSQRRAETQYF
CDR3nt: TGTGCCAGCAGCCAGAGGCGGGCAGAGACCCAGTACTTC

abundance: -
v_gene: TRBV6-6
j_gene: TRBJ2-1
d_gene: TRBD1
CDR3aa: CASSRDSYNEQFF
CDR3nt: TGTGCCAGCAGCCGGGACAGTTACAATGAGCAGTTCTTC

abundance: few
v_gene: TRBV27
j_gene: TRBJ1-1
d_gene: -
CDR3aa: CASRFTGHGTEAFF
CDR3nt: TGTGCCAGCAGGTTTACAGGTCACGGCACTGAAGCTTTCTTT

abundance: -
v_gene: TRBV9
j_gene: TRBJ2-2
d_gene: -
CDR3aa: CASSPREAGNTGELFF
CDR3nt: TGTGCCAGCAGCCCCCGAGAAGCGGGGAACACCGGGGAGCTGTTTTTT

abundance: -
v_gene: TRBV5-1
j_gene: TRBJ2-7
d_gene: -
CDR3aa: CASSLPGNSYEQYF
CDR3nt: TGCGCCAGCAGCTTGCCAGGCAACTCCTACGAGCAGTACTTC

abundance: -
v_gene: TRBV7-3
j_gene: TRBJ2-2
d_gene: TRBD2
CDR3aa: CASSRTSGANTGELFF
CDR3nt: TGTGCCAGCAGCCGGACTAGCGGGGCGAACACCGGGGAGCTGTTTTTT

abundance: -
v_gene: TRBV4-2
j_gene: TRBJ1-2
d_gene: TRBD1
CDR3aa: CASSQAGQGNYGYTF
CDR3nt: TGTGCCAGCAGCCAAGCAGGACAGGGCAACTATGGCTACACCTTC

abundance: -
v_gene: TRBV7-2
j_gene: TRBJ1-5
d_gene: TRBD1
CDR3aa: CASSVDRGRSHQPQHF
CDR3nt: TGTGCCAGCAGCGTAGACAGGGGGCGCAGCCATCAGCCCCAGCATTTT

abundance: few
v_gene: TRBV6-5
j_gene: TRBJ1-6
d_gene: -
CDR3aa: CASRAGGLGSPLHF
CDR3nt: TGTGCCAGCAGGGCCGGGGGGCTAGGTTCACCCCTCCACTTT